The entry that follows covers one TCR beta chain sequence. The CDR3 runs to 16 residues. CDR1 and CDR2 (germline): LNHDA, SQIVND (reference sequence). J lost 0 bases, V lost 5 bases, and 8 bases had no gene match. The data originate from a study of blood T cell repertoires in COVID-19. Using immunoSEQ multiplex PCR, the repertoire was profiled, and TCRdb retains in-frame clones only, with some absent. Found here are under 200,000 clones, around nine tenths of them singletons; the top ten hold 3.7%. Sequencing was performed on peripheral blood. This chain uses TRBV19 with TRBJ1-2, with 8 bases identical to TRBD1. This clonotype originated in a young man with active or convalescent COVID-19. This chain's CDR3 is CASSSGQGSANYGYTF. The CDR3 DNA is TGTGCCAGTAGTTCAGGACAGGGCTCAGCTAACTATGGCTACACCTTC.